This TCR beta chain was observed in a study of T-cell memory formation after mild COVID-19. Overall study context: Largely, TCR clusters stayed within a single donor. Study-wide points: There were some responding clones in pre-infection memory, which suggested that cross-reactive memory had joined. CD4+ contracting clones lay mainly in CM and EM, CD8+ ones in EMRA.

Constant-segment primers were used for 5'RACE, and the resulting TCR alpha and TCR beta cDNA libraries carried sample barcodes and UMIs. MiXCR, applied by TCRdb to the 5' RACE reads, yields one record per CDR3 protein. This sample has some 440,000 distinct CDR3 sequences, with approximately 25% found just once. In the case of this clonotype: As yet, its antigen is unknown.

This CDR3 is 14 amino acids long. Losses at the gene ends were 3 bases for V and 3 bases for J; bases not matched to a gene: 4. The germline gives CDR1 DFQATT, CDR2 SNEGSKA (reference sequence). The receptor's source is an adult woman who had mild COVID-19 (a few samples of this study predate the infection). Cell type and time point are not known. Source material: PBMCs or a T cell subset sorted from them (not recorded which). The chain uses TRBV20-1 and TRBJ2-7, with 11 nucleotides matching TRBD2. The CDR3 DNA follows: TGCAGTGCTAGTCCTAGCGGGAGGAACTACGAGCAGTACTTC. It codes for CSASPSGRNYEQYF.